The next 16 T cell receptor beta chains were all read from a single sample in a study of Ad26.COV2.S vaccination and SARS-CoV-2 variants. Treatment reported: some 20 received Ad26.COV2.S at low or high dose, single or two shots; a few received placebo; per-sample allocation not given. Samples analyzed were those drawn on day 63 after the first vaccine or placebo injection. Generated by immunoSEQ multiplex PCR, the TCRdb table keeps only in-frame clones and is missing some. In the table there are some 480,000 clones, approximately 90% of which are singletons. Sample: peripheral blood, taken in a trial of Ad26.COV2.S vaccine versus placebo. Source of these receptors: a person aged 18 to 65 who received the Ad26.COV2.S COVID-19 vaccine or a placebo.

This chain joins TRBV7-8 and TRBJ2-2; 7 bases match TRBD2. V was pared by 5 bases and J by 2 bases, with 5 bases of the junction left unmatched. The CDR3 contains 15 residues. Germline V gives CDR1 SGHVS, CDR2 FQNEAQ. The CDR3, as DNA: TGTGCCAGCAGCCGGCCTAGCGGAAACACCGGGGAGCTGTTTTTT. Translated: CASSRPSGNTGELFF.

A note on this clone: Germline and junction disagree at one end, which may indicate a read error. The chain employs TRBV5-1 and TRBJ2-5; 7 nucleotides match TRBD2. The CDR3 is 13 amino acids. Germline V gives CDR1 SGHRS, CDR2 YFSETQ. In DNA form, the CDR3 reads TGCGCCAGCAGCCCGACGGGTTGGCGGGAGCCCCACTTC. Its protein is CASSPTGWREPHF.

V and J are TRBV28 and TRBJ1-5; possible D gene TRBD1, 5 bases. The CDR3 is 14 amino acids. The V and J ends lost 6 bases and 2 bases respectively, with 11 bases between them. Germline V gene lookup returns CDR1 MDHEN and CDR2 SYDVKM. The CDR3 sequence: CASRPQGGNQPQHF. CDR3 nucleotides: TGTGCCAGCAGACCCCAGGGTGGCAATCAGCCCCAGCATTTT.

V is TRBV19 and J is TRBJ1-5, with 7 bases lining up with TRBD1. The V gene end was trimmed by 6 bases and the J gene end by 6 bases; junction bases not matched to a gene: 5. Germline CDR1 and CDR2: LNHDA and SQIVND (reference sequence). This CDR3 has 13 amino acids. CDR3 DNA sequence: TGTGCCAGTAGCAGGGGGGCAGGTCAGCCCCAGCATTTT. Amino acid sequence: CASSRGAGQPQHF.

This chain connects TRBV16 to TRBJ1-5; D perhaps matches TRBD1 (5 bases). Trimming removed 2 bases from V and 0 bases from J, with 8 bases in between. The CDR3 covers 15 residues. CDR1 is KGHSY and CDR2 is FQNENV in the germline V gene. The CDR3 protein is CASSQQGGSNQPQHF. The DNA of the CDR3 is TGTGCCAGCAGCCAACAGGGCGGTAGCAATCAGCCCCAGCATTTT.

This clone appeared a few times. V usage is TRBV28 and J usage is TRBJ1-5; D gene unclear. The CDR3 is made up of 13 amino acids. Trimming shortened V by 6 bases and J by 6 bases, and 12 bases separated the two germline ends. Germline lookup yields CDR1 MDHEN and CDR2 SYDVKM. The DNA for the CDR3 is TGTGCCAGCAGCCCCGACCCGGGTCAGCCCCAGCATTTT. It is translated as CASSPDPGQPQHF. Looking up the rest from reference TRBV28 and TRBJ1-5 gives the full variable domain: DVKVTQSSRYLVKRTGEKVFLECVQDMDHENMFWYRQDPGLGLRLIYFSYDVKMKEKGDIPEGYSVSREKKERFSLILESASTNQTSMYLCASSPDPGQPQHFGDGTRLSIL.

In this sample, this clone turned up once. The chain recombines TRBV29-1 with TRBJ1-1, with no clear D. V was pared by 5 bases and J by 3 bases, with 13 bases between. The CDR3 length is 13 residues. CDR1 and CDR2 from the germline V gene are SQVTM and ANQGSEA. The chain's CDR3 is CSVLLSRDTEAFF. The CDR3 nucleotides are TGCAGCGTTCTTCTATCTCGGGACACTGAAGCTTTCTTT.

This sequence joins TRBV2 and TRBJ2-2; TRBD2 matches 14 bases. The CDR3 runs to 15 residues. Per germline, CDR1 SNHLY and CDR2 FYNNEI. J lost 6 bases, V lost 7 bases, and 4 bases had no gene match. This CDR3 reads CASKGLAGVAGELFF. CDR3 bases: TGTGCCAGCAAGGGACTAGCGGGAGTCGCCGGGGAGCTGTTTTTT. The full variable domain, in which reference TRBV2 and TRBJ2-2 provide the parts outside the CDR3, is EPEVTQTPSHQVTQMGQEVILRCVPISNHLYFYWYRQILGQKVEFLVSFYNNEISEKSEIFDDQFSVERPDGSNFTLKIRSTKLEDSAMYFCASKGLAGVAGELFFGEGSRLTVL.

CDR3 nucleotide sequence: TGCGCCAGCAGCCGGAGATCGGGGGATACGCAGTATTTT. It codes for CASSRRSGDTQYF. This chain links TRBV4-3 with TRBJ2-3; maybe TRBD2 (5 bases). In germline, CDR1 is LGHNA, CDR2 YSLEER. The CDR3 covers 13 residues. V was cut by 4 bases and J by 6 bases, with 11 bases left in between.

V and J are TRBV4-2 and TRBJ2-3; TRBD2 aligns across 7 bases. V dropped 0 bases and J dropped 0; count of bases not matched to a gene: 9. Germline V gene data show CDR1 as LGHNA and CDR2 as YNFKEQ. This CDR3 comprises 18 residues. CDR3 sequence: CASSQETVAGVSTDTQYF. In DNA, the CDR3 is TGTGCCAGCAGCCAAGAAACTGTCGCGGGAGTTAGCACAGATACGCAGTATTTT.

This chain joins TRBV29-1 and TRBJ2-7; unclear D gene. Trimming left V 5 bases short and J 3 bases short, with 14 bases between. Looked up from germline, CDR1 is SQVTM and CDR2 is ANQGSEA. The CDR3 has 13 residues. CDR3 DNA: TGCAGCGTTCTCCTTGGATTCCACTACGAGCAGTACTTC. It encodes CSVLLGFHYEQYF.

The gene calls are TRBV7-8 and TRBJ2-3, with D tentatively TRBD1 (6 bases). Germline V gene lookup returns CDR1 SGHVS and CDR2 FQNEAQ. V gave up 5 bases and J gave up 4 bases, with 16 bases separating them. The CDR3 has 15 residues. CDR3 protein: CASSPQGRRADTQYF. DNA for the CDR3: TGTGCCAGCAGCCCCCAGGGGCGACGGGCAGATACGCAGTATTTT. Drawing the rest from reference TRBV7-8 and TRBJ2-3, the complete variable domain is GAGVSQSPRYKVAKRGQDVALRCDPISGHVSLFWYQQALGQGPEFLTYFQNEAQLDKSGLPSDRFFAERPEGSVSTLKIQRTQQEDSAVYLCASSPQGRRADTQYFGPGTRLTVL.

The J gene is TRBJ2-7, the V gene TRBV9; the match to TRBD2 covers 9 bases. J was trimmed by 6 bases and V by 1 base; bases with no gene match: 11. The germline CDR1 and CDR2 sequences are SGDLS and YYNGEE. The CDR3 extends over 16 amino acids. The CDR3 region is CASSVPGLATFIEQYF. For the CDR3, the DNA is TGTGCCAGCAGCGTACCGGGACTAGCAACCTTTATCGAGCAGTACTTC.

V gene TRBV10-1 combines with J gene TRBJ1-1; D ambiguous. This CDR3 comprises 10 residues. Germline V lookup: CDR1 WNHNN, CDR2 SYGVQD (reference sequence). V was cut by 4 bases and J by 7 bases, with 4 bases left in between. This chain's CDR3 is CASSGGEAFF. The CDR3 DNA reads as TGCGCCAGCAGTGGGGGTGAAGCTTTCTTT.

For this clone: In the same sample, other DNA sequences code for this CDR3. The chain joins TRBV29-1 to TRBJ1-5, with D unresolved. The CDR3 is 13 amino acids. Trimming stripped 6 bases from V and 2 bases from J, with 11 bases between. Germline assignment: CDR1 SQVTM and CDR2 ANQGSEA. The CDR3 sequence: CSVADGGNQPQHF. CDR3 bases: TGCAGCGTAGCTGATGGTGGCAATCAGCCCCAGCATTTT.

J is TRBJ2-2 and V is TRBV10-2; the D is unclear. The V end was cut by 2 bases, the J end by 1 base, with 5 bases between. Germline-derived CDR1 and CDR2 are WSHSY and SAAADI. The length of the CDR3 is 14 residues. CDR3 nucleotides: TGCGCCAGCAGTGAGGCCCTGAACACCGGGGAGCTGTTTTTT. It is translated as CASSEALNTGELFF.